These 3 T cell receptor beta chains were sequenced from one sample in a study of spatial heterogeneity in lung cancer. Study-level points and caveats: Counts of expanded intratumoral alpha and beta TCRs tracked tumor mutation counts.

No antigens are known for them. Time point described: sample taken at primary tumor resection. One entry per CDR3 protein results from TCRdb running MiXCR on the 5' RACE reads. The table includes 16,000 or so distinct CDR3 sequences, about 6.5% detected once. Sequenced here: lung tumor tissue, sampled at surgery. The receptors shown here come from a female donor with early-stage non-small cell lung cancer.

Remarks on this clonotype: Possible read error: a much larger clone is one base away. The V call is TRBV5-4, the J call TRBJ2-3; D is unclear. Germline loops: CDR1 SGHNT, CDR2 YYREEE (reference sequence). This CDR3 is 14 amino acids long. V gave up 7 bases and J gave up 2 bases, with 14 bases separating them. In DNA, the CDR3 is TGTGCCAGCGGCTCCTCTCTAGACACAGATACGCAGTATTTT. It encodes CASGSSLDTDTQYF.

This clonotype was picked up many times. The chain carries TRBV18 and TRBJ2-1; TRBD1 matches at 8 bases. The CDR3 length is 13 residues. With 4 bases clipped from V and 9 bases from J, the junction kept 5 bases outside the gene matches. CDR1 is KGHSH, CDR2 LQKENI, per germline. This CDR3 reads CASSQGQGSEQFF. Here the CDR3 DNA reads TGTGCCAGCTCACAAGGACAGGGAAGTGAGCAGTTCTTC.

At least ten counts were recorded for this clonotype. This chain uses TRBV11-2 with TRBJ1-3, with 7 bases lining up with TRBD1. The CDR3 runs to 14 residues. Per the germline V gene, CDR1 is SGHAT and CDR2 is FQNNGV. Germline trimming cut 6 bases from V and 0 bases from J; bases unmatched to any gene: 2. CDR3 in amino acids: CASSEGASGNTIYF. In DNA, the CDR3 is TGTGCCAGCAGTGAGGGGGCCTCTGGAAACACCATATATTTT.